Given below is one T cell receptor (beta chain) in context. This clone is considered medium-sized (0.01 to 0.1%). Its antigen has not been determined. One junction end disagrees with the germline gene, perhaps due to a read error. At diagnosis, tumor, uninvolved tumor-adjacent lung and peripheral blood were collected and then preserved as a mix of FFPE and fresh-frozen material. For TCR repertoire profiling, blood samples were analyzed as peripheral blood mononuclear cells. The data are from a study of T cells in localized non-small cell lung cancer (dated by TCRdb to about 2020). Background on the whole study: T cell repertoires of 200 to 300 early-stage NSCLC patients were analyzed, with tumors being compared against uninvolved tumor-adjacent lungs. The cohort was made up of roughly 250 treatment-naive NSCLC patients whose localized lung tumors had been resected. Of the NSCLC patients, 129 were male and approximately 97 were female, and the mean age was about 69 years. Study-wide conclusions, independent of this receptor: A median of approximately 53 of the top 100 tumor clones turned up in the paired uninvolved adjacent lung, and about 28 of those clones also ranked among the top 100 of that same adjacent lung. Because multi-region tumor sequencing was not done, intratumor heterogeneity could not be ruled out. Higher blood T cell density associated with longer overall survival, while higher adjacent-lung clonality associated with shorter survival. The highest T cell clonality was observed in uninvolved tumor-adjacent lung, where clonality exceeded that of tumor, suggesting that antigenic responses were more focused in uninvolved tumor-adjacent lung. Because of the exploratory design, TCR variables were selected using unadjusted p-values without false-discovery rate correction.

CDR1 and CDR2 are drawn from the germline V gene: WSHSY, SAAADI. Reading from cysteine to phenylalanine, the CDR3 counts 15 amino acids. The read is trimmed to its CDR3 DNA, 45 bases read in frame from base 1. TCR beta CDR3 regions were sequenced from DNA using the immunoSEQ Assay. In the paper's pipeline: T cell density was computed as TCR beta template counts normalized to usable DNA estimated by amplifying housekeeping genes. Richness was estimated using the preseqR package, with extrapolation to 400,000 templates for PBMC samples and to 120,000 templates for tissue samples. Clonality was defined by subtracting Pielou's evenness from one. To identify tissue-enriched TCRs, differential abundance testing was run on productive amino-acid clonotypes with a minimum total count of 5 and an alpha of 0.1. The Jaccard Index and the Morisita Overlap Index were used to measure repertoire overlap between compartments. GLIPH grouped TCR beta CDR3s together with public tetramer-defined viral CDR3s, and a viral motif had to include at least three viral sequences and show V-gene enrichment. This is the immuneACCESS table as TCRdb keeps it, with only in-frame sequences that have V and J called. A part of the clones is gone; compared with another copy, unresolved V genes explain less than half, and the rest is unexplained. That table supplies the V and J calls and clone size; D and trimming were determined from the DNA. The sample data list over 30,000 clones, and 78% of these were observed just once. The leading ten clones occupy about two fifths of the sample.

The sequencing used peripheral blood, collected before any cancer treatment. This clonotype was sampled from a male donor older than 55 with stage II squamous cell lung carcinoma. Rearrangement joined TRBV10-2 to TRBJ2-1, with the D segment identity uncertain. The DNA reads TGCGCCAGCAGTGAGTTTGACACCTCCCACAATGAGCAGTTCTTC. Its product reads: CASSEFDTSHNEQFF.